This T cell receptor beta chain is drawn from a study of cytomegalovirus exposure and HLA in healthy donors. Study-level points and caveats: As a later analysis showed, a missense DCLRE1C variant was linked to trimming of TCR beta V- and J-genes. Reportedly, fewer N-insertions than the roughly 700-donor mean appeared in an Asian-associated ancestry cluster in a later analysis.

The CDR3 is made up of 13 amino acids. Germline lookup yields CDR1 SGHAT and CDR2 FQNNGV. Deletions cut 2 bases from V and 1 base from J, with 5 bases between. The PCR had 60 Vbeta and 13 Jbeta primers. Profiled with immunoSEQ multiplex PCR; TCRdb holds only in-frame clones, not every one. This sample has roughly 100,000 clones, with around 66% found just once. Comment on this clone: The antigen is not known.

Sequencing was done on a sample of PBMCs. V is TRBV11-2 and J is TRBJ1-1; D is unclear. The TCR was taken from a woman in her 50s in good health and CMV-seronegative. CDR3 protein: CASSLSPNTEAFF. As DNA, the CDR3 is TGTGCCAGCAGCTTATCTCCGAACACTGAAGCTTTCTTT.